A selection of T cell receptor beta chains follows, all from one sample in a study of T cell changes during pregnancy in multiple sclerosis. Repertoires were generated with immunoSEQ multiplex PCR, while TCRdb's copy carries only in-frame clones and drops some. The sample shows 85,000 to 90,000 clones, 91% of them seen only once. The sample in question was peripheral blood, obtained in the first trimester of pregnancy. The origin of the receptors is a female donor in good health, enrolled as a control in a pregnancy study. Both conserved end residues are part of each CDR3. The order of the fields is clone size, D gene, J gene, V gene, CDR3 protein, CDR3 DNA. D genes are given only for firm matches. Clone size is not always given. Where it is, it says once, few, many or a class for expanded clones.

clone_size: NA
d_call: NA
j_call: TRBJ1-1
v_call: TRBV7-9
cdr3_aa: CASSSQLMNTEAFF
cdr3_nt: TGTGCCAGCAGCTCACAGCTGATGAACACTGAAGCTTTCTTT

clone_size: NA
d_call: NA
j_call: TRBJ1-1
v_call: TRBV7-9
cdr3_aa: CASSPRSNTEAFF
cdr3_nt: TGTGCCAGCAGCCCTCGGTCTAACACTGAAGCTTTCTTT

clone_size: NA
d_call: TRBD1
j_call: TRBJ2-1
v_call: TRBV5-1
cdr3_aa: CASGQGNEQFF
cdr3_nt: TGCGCCAGCGGACAGGGGAATGAGCAGTTCTTC

clone_size: NA
d_call: TRBD2
j_call: TRBJ2-7
v_call: TRBV5-4
cdr3_aa: CASSPFSGGGSYEQYF
cdr3_nt: TGTGCCAGCAGCCCCTTTAGCGGGGGCGGGTCCTACGAGCAGTACTTC

clone_size: NA
d_call: NA
j_call: TRBJ1-1
v_call: TRBV11-2
cdr3_aa: CASSLWAGNTEAFF
cdr3_nt: TGTGCCAGCAGCTTATGGGCGGGGAACACTGAAGCTTTCTTT

clone_size: NA
d_call: NA
j_call: TRBJ2-1
v_call: TRBV2
cdr3_aa: CASTLQGSLGPYEQFF
cdr3_nt: TGTGCCAGCACCCTCCAGGGCAGTTTGGGGCCCTATGAGCAGTTCTTC

clone_size: NA
d_call: TRBD2
j_call: TRBJ2-3
v_call: TRBV6-1
cdr3_aa: CASSEAKIGSGGANTQYF
cdr3_nt: TGTGCCAGCAGTGAAGCGAAAATCGGGAGCGGGGGGGCCAATACGCAGTATTTT

clone_size: NA
d_call: TRBD2
j_call: TRBJ2-5
v_call: TRBV10-3
cdr3_aa: CAIKKGLAGPGETQYF
cdr3_nt: TGTGCCATCAAGAAAGGACTAGCGGGTCCAGGGGAGACCCAGTACTTC

clone_size: NA
d_call: TRBD1
j_call: TRBJ1-1
v_call: TRBV6-5
cdr3_aa: CATRQGTNTEAFF
cdr3_nt: TGTGCCACCCGACAGGGGACGAACACTGAAGCTTTCTTT

clone_size: NA
d_call: NA
j_call: TRBJ1-5
v_call: TRBV30
cdr3_aa: CAWSWGGALGQPQHF
cdr3_nt: TGTGCCTGGAGTTGGGGCGGGGCCCTGGGACAGCCCCAGCATTTT

clone_size: NA
d_call: TRBD1
j_call: TRBJ2-1
v_call: TRBV29-1
cdr3_aa: CSVEVLGRGNEQFF
cdr3_nt: TGCAGCGTTGAAGTACTCGGCAGGGGGAATGAGCAGTTCTTC

clone_size: NA
d_call: TRBD1
j_call: TRBJ1-4
v_call: TRBV7-9
cdr3_aa: CASSLAQGAGEKLFF
cdr3_nt: TGTGCCAGCAGCTTAGCACAGGGGGCTGGTGAAAAACTGTTTTTT

clone_size: NA
d_call: TRBD2
j_call: TRBJ2-2
v_call: TRBV4-3
cdr3_aa: CASSPGAGANTGELFF
cdr3_nt: TGCGCCAGCAGCCCGGGAGCGGGGGCGAACACCGGGGAGCTGTTTTTT

clone_size: NA
d_call: NA
j_call: TRBJ1-3
v_call: TRBV30
cdr3_aa: CAWSVGAFSGNTIYF
cdr3_nt: TGTGCCTGGAGTGTGGGGGCTTTCTCTGGAAACACCATATATTTT

clone_size: NA
d_call: NA
j_call: TRBJ1-4
v_call: TRBV5-6
cdr3_aa: CASSLQGRPTNEKLFF
cdr3_nt: TGTGCCAGCAGCTTGCAGGGGCGACCAACTAATGAAAAACTGTTTTTT

clone_size: NA
d_call: NA
j_call: TRBJ2-7
v_call: TRBV7-9
cdr3_aa: CASSASYEQYF
cdr3_nt: TGTGCCAGCAGCGCGTCTTACGAGCAGTACTTC

clone_size: NA
d_call: NA
j_call: TRBJ2-7
v_call: TRBV2
cdr3_aa: CASDKGDRTYEQYF
cdr3_nt: TGTGCCAGCGATAAGGGGGACCGAACCTACGAGCAGTACTTC

clone_size: NA
d_call: NA
j_call: TRBJ1-5
v_call: TRBV27
cdr3_aa: CASSLTGEDQPQHF
cdr3_nt: TGTGCCAGCAGTTTAACTGGGGAGGATCAGCCCCAGCATTTT

clone_size: NA
d_call: NA
j_call: TRBJ2-5
v_call: TRBV4-1
cdr3_aa: CASSQDNQGYQETQYF
cdr3_nt: TGCGCCAGCAGCCAAGACAACCAGGGGTACCAAGAGACCCAGTACTTC

clone_size: NA
d_call: NA
j_call: TRBJ1-5
v_call: TRBV6-1
cdr3_aa: CASMVSGGQPQHF
cdr3_nt: TGTGCCAGCATGGTTTCCGGGGGGCAGCCCCAGCATTTT

clone_size: NA
d_call: NA
j_call: TRBJ1-1
v_call: TRBV27
cdr3_aa: CASSLRDTAAFNTEAFF
cdr3_nt: TGTGCCAGCAGTTTAAGGGACACAGCGGCCTTCAACACTGAAGCTTTCTTT

clone_size: NA
d_call: NA
j_call: TRBJ2-7
v_call: TRBV28
cdr3_aa: CASSLEVSRDEQYF
cdr3_nt: TGTGCCAGCAGTTTAGAGGTTTCCAGAGACGAGCAGTACTTC

clone_size: NA
d_call: TRBD1
j_call: TRBJ2-7
v_call: TRBV7-2
cdr3_aa: CASSMGQGLSEQYF
cdr3_nt: TGTGCCAGCAGCATGGGACAGGGCTTATCCGAGCAGTACTTC

clone_size: NA
d_call: NA
j_call: TRBJ2-1
v_call: TRBV7-3
cdr3_aa: CASSFGGKSYNEQFF
cdr3_nt: TGTGCCAGCAGCTTTGGCGGTAAGAGCTACAATGAGCAGTTCTTC

clone_size: NA
d_call: NA
j_call: TRBJ1-2
v_call: TRBV7-8
cdr3_aa: CASSSEGHPANYGYTF
cdr3_nt: TGTGCCAGCAGCTCAGAAGGACACCCAGCTAACTATGGCTACACCTTC

clone_size: NA
d_call: TRBD1
j_call: TRBJ1-2
v_call: TRBV5-1
cdr3_aa: CASSLYRTGDGYTF
cdr3_nt: TGCGCCAGCAGCCTCTACCGGACAGGTGATGGCTACACCTTC

clone_size: once
d_call: TRBD1
j_call: TRBJ2-7
v_call: TRBV5-6
cdr3_aa: CASSVNRGRDEQYF
cdr3_nt: TGTGCCAGCAGCGTTAACAGGGGGCGCGACGAGCAGTACTTC

clone_size: NA
d_call: NA
j_call: TRBJ1-2
v_call: TRBV7-9
cdr3_aa: CASSLGAGYGYTF
cdr3_nt: TGTGCCAGCAGCTTAGGTGCAGGATATGGCTACACCTTC

clone_size: NA
d_call: TRBD1
j_call: TRBJ1-2
v_call: TRBV29-1
cdr3_aa: CSVEQYRDRGEANYGYTF
cdr3_nt: TGCAGCGTTGAACAGTATCGGGACAGGGGGGAAGCTAACTATGGCTACACCTTC

clone_size: NA
d_call: NA
j_call: TRBJ2-7
v_call: TRBV28
cdr3_aa: CASSPDRSRGYYEQYF
cdr3_nt: TGTGCCAGCAGCCCCGACAGGTCCCGGGGTTACTACGAGCAGTACTTC

clone_size: NA
d_call: TRBD1
j_call: TRBJ2-7
v_call: TRBV7-9
cdr3_aa: CASSLVEGQGLTYEQYF
cdr3_nt: TGTGCCAGCAGCTTAGTTGAGGGACAGGGTCTCACCTACGAGCAGTACTTC